These T cell receptor beta chains were read from a single sample in a study of somatic mutations in cytotoxic T cells in rheumatoid arthritis. Profiling relied on immunoSEQ multiplex PCR, and the TCRdb table lists in-frame clones only, not all of them. This sample yields under 35,000 clones, of which about 87% are seen a single time; about a tenth belongs to the top ten. The sequenced sample was CD8+ T cells sorted from blood. The source of these receptors is an adult with rheumatoid arthritis. Both conserved end residues are part of each CDR3. D genes are given only for firm matches. Clone sizes are given selectively: once, few, many, or a class where the clone is expanded.

d_call,v_call,j_call,clone_size,cdr3_nt,cdr3_aa
.,TRBV2,TRBJ2-7,once,TGTGCCAGCAGTGAGGGGGGGGCCTACTACGAGCAGTACTTC,CASSEGGAYYEQYF
.,TRBV6-4,TRBJ2-3,.,TGTGCCAGCAGTGACTCTCCTGGGCAAAATACGCAGTATTTT,CASSDSPGQNTQYF
.,TRBV4-1,TRBJ2-7,.,TGCGCCAGCAGCCGAGGGGGGCACGAGCAGTACTTC,CASSRGGHEQYF
.,TRBV9,TRBJ1-2,.,TGTGCCAGCAGCGAGGCCCTGTATGGGGCCGACGGCCATAACTATGGCTACACCTTC,CASSEALYGADGHNYGYTF
TRBD1,TRBV5-1,TRBJ2-3,.,TGCGCCAGCAGCCTCCGGACAGGGAGCACAGATACGCAGTATTTT,CASSLRTGSTDTQYF
TRBD1,TRBV2,TRBJ1-5,.,TGTGCCAGCAGTAGAGGACAGGGGCCAAATCAGCCCCAGCATTTT,CASSRGQGPNQPQHF
.,TRBV4-3,TRBJ1-2,.,TGCGCCAGCAGCCAAGACGGACAGCAGAACTATGGCTACACCTTC,CASSQDGQQNYGYTF
TRBD1,TRBV19,TRBJ2-1,.,TGTGCCAGTAGTGCTCGGGACAGGGGCGATGAGCAGTTCTTC,CASSARDRGDEQFF
.,TRBV9,TRBJ2-2,.,TGTGCCAGCAGCGTCGACCCGCGGAATCAGAACACCGGGGAGCTGTTTTTT,CASSVDPRNQNTGELFF
.,TRBV7-9,TRBJ2-7,few,TGTGCCAGCAGCTCCACGGTCAGACCCTACGAGCAGTACTTC,CASSSTVRPYEQYF
.,TRBV7-9,TRBJ1-3,.,TGTGCCAGCAGCTTCTATTCTGGAAACACCATATATTTT,CASSFYSGNTIYF
.,TRBV11-2,TRBJ2-1,.,TGTGCCAGCAGCTATCCCGCGACTAGATACAATGAGCAGTTCTTC,CASSYPATRYNEQFF
TRBD2,TRBV25-1,TRBJ2-7,.,TGTGCCAGCAGTGACCATCTAGCGGGAGCGGGGGCCTACGAGCAGTACTTC,CASSDHLAGAGAYEQYF
.,TRBV10-3,TRBJ2-7,.,TGTGCCATCAGTGAATACAGCGGCGAGCAGTACTTC,CAISEYSGEQYF
TRBD2,TRBV27,TRBJ2-7,once,TGTGCCAGCGGGGCGGGGAGCGGGAGGGGCGAGCAGTACTTC,CASGAGSGRGEQYF
TRBD1,TRBV29-1,TRBJ2-2,.,TGCATCGGACGACAGGGCGACACCGGGGAGCTGTTTTTT,CIGRQGDTGELFF
TRBD1,TRBV4-2,TRBJ2-7,.,TGTGCCAGCAGCCCCTCCTGGGACAGTCAGTCCTACGAGCAGTACTTC,CASSPSWDSQSYEQYF
.,TRBV7-9,TRBJ1-1,few,TGTGCCAGCAGCTTAGACGAGAACACTGAAGCTTTCTTT,CASSLDENTEAFF
TRBD1,TRBV5-1,TRBJ2-7,.,TGCGCCAGCCGGACCCGGACAGGGGCTCCACCGAGCTCCTACGAGCAGTACTTC,CASRTRTGAPPSSYEQYF
.,TRBV4-3,TRBJ2-1,.,TGCGCCAGCAGCCAGGGATTAGCGAGGTACAATGAGCAGTTCTTC,CASSQGLARYNEQFF